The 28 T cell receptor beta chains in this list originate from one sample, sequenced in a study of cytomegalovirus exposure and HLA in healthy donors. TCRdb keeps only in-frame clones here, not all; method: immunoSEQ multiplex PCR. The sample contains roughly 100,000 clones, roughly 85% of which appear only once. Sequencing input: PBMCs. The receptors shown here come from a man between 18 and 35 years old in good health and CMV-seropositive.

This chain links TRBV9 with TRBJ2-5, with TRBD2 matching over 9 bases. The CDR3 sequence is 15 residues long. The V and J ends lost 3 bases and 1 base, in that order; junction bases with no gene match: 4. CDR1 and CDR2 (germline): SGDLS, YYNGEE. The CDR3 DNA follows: TGTGCCAGCAGCGCTAGCGGGATATCCCAAGAGACCCAGTACTTC. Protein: CASSASGISQETQYF.

CDR3 DNA sequence: TGTGCCATCAGTGACAGGCAGGGGCCCTACAATGAGCAGTTCTTC. It codes for CAISDRQGPYNEQFF. The rearrangement uses TRBV10-3 and TRBJ2-1; weak D call: TRBD1 (6 bases). The germline V and J ends were trimmed by 3 bases and 2 bases, with 11 bases remaining between them. The CDR3 runs 15 residues. Germline assignment: CDR1 ENHRY and CDR2 SYGVKD.

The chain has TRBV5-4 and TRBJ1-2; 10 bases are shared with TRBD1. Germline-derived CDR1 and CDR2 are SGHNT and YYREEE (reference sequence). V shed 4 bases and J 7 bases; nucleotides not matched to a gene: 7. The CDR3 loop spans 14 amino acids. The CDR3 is CASSVDRGLVGYTF. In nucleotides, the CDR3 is TGTGCCAGCAGCGTGGACAGGGGGTTAGTTGGCTACACCTTC. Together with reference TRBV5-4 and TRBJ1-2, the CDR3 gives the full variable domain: ETGVTQSPTHLIKTRGQQVTLRCSSQSGHNTVSWYQQALGQGPQFIFQYYREEENGRGNFPPRFSGLQFPNYSSELNVNALELDDSALYLCASSVDRGLVGYTFGSGTRLTVV.

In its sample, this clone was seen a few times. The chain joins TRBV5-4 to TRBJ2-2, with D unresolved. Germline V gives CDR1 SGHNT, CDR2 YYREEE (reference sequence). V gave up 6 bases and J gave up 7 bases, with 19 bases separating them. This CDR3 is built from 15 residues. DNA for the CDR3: TGTGCCAGCACCAAATGGCGCGGATCCAGCGGGGAGCTGTTTTTT. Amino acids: CASTKWRGSSGELFF. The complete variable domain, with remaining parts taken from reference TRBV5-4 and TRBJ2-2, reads ETGVTQSPTHLIKTRGQQVTLRCSSQSGHNTVSWYQQALGQGPQFIFQYYREEENGRGNFPPRFSGLQFPNYSSELNVNALELDDSALYLCASTKWRGSSGELFFGEGSRLTVL.

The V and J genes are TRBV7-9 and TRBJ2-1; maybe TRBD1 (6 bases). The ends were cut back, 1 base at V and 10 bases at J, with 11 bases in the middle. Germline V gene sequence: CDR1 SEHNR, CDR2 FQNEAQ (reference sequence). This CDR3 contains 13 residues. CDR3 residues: CASSLEGTGEQFF. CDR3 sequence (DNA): TGTGCCAGCAGCTTAGAAGGTACAGGGGAGCAGTTCTTC.

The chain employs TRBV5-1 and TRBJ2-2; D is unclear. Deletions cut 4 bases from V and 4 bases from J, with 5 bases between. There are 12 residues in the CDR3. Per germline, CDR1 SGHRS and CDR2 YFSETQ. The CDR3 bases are TGCGCCAGCAGCGGCGGCACCGGGGAGCTGTTTTTT. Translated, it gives CASSGGTGELFF.

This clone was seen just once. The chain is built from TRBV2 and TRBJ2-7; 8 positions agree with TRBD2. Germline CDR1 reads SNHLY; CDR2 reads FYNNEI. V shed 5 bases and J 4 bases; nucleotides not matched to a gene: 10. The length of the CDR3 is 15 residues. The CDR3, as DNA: TGTGCCAGCAGTCTAGGGGGGACTAGTAGTTACGAGCAGTACTTC. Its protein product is CASSLGGTSSYEQYF. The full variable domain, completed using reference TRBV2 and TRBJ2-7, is EPEVTQTPSHQVTQMGQEVILRCVPISNHLYFYWYRQILGQKVEFLVSFYNNEISEKSEIFDDQFSVERPDGSNFTLKIRSTKLEDSAMYFCASSLGGTSSYEQYFGPGTRLTVT.

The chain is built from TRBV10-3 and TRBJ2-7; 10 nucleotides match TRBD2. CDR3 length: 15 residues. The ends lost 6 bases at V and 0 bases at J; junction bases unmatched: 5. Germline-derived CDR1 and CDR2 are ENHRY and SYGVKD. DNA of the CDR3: TGTGCCATCAGCGGACTAGCGGAGAGCTCCTACGAGCAGTACTTC. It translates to CAISGLAESSYEQYF.

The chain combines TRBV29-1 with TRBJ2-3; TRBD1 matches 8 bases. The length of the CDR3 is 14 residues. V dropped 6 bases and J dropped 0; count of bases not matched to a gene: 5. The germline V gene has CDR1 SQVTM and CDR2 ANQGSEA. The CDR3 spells CSVVGTGSTDTQYF. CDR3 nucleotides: TGCAGCGTCGTCGGGACAGGAAGCACAGATACGCAGTATTTT.

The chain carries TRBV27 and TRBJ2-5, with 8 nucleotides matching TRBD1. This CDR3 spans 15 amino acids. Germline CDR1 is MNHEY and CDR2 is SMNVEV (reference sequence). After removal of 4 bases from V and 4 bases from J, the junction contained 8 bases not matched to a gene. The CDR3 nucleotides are TGTGCCAGCAGTTCCCATCAGGGGGCGGGAGAGACCCAGTACTTC. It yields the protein CASSSHQGAGETQYF.

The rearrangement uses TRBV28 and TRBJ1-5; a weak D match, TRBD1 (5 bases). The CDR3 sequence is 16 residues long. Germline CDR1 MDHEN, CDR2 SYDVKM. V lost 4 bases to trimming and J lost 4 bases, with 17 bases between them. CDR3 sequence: CASSSPGGLENQPQHF. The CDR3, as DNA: TGTGCCAGCAGTTCCCCCGGGGGGTTGGAAAATCAGCCCCAGCATTTT.

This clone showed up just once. The CDR3 is CASSELFGGETQYF. DNA of the CDR3: TGTGCCAGCAGTGAACTATTCGGAGGAGAGACCCAGTACTTC. The rearrangement uses TRBV2 and TRBJ2-5; D possibly corresponds to TRBD2 (5 bases). V was trimmed by 2 bases and J by 4 bases, leaving 11 bases between them. The CDR3 spans 14 residues. CDR1 is SNHLY, CDR2 FYNNEI, per germline.

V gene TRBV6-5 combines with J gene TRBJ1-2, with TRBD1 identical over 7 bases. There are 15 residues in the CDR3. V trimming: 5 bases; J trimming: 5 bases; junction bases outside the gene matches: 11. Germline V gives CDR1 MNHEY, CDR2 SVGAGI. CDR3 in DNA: TGTGCCAGCAGTGCATCACCCGGGACAGTTTATGGCTACACCTTC. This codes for CASSASPGTVYGYTF.

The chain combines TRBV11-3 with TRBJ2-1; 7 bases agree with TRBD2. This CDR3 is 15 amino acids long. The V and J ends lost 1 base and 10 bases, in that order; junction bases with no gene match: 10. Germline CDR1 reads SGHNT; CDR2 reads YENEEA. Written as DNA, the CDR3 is TGTGCCAGCAGCTTAGGAGGATACCCGGGACTAGAGCAGTTCTTC. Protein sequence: CASSLGGYPGLEQFF. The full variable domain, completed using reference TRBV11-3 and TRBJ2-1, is EAGVVQSPRYKIIEKKQPVAFWCNPISGHNTLYWYLQNLGQGPELLIRYENEEAVDDSQLPKDRFSAERLKGVDSTLKIQPAELGDSAVYLCASSLGGYPGLEQFFGPGTRLTVL.

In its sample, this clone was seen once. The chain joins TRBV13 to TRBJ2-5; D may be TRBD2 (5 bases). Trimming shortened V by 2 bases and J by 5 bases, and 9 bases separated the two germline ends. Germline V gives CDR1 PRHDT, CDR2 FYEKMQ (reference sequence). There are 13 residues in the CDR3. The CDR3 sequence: CASSLPGLETQYF. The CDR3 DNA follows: TGTGCCAGCAGCTTACCGGGGTTGGAGACCCAGTACTTC.

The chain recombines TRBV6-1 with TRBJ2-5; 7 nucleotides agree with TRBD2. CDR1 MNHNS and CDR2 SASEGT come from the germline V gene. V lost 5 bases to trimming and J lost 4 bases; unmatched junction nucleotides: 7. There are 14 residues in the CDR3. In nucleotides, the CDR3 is TGTGCCAGCAGTACCCGGCGGGGGACAGAGACCCAGTACTTC. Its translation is CASSTRRGTETQYF.

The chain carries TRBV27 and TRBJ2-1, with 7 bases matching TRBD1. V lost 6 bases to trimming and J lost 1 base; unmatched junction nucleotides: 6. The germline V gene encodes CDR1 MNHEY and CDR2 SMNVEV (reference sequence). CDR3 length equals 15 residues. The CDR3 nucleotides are TGTGCCAGCAGGATGACAGGGCTTTCCTACAATGAGCAGTTCTTC. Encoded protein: CASRMTGLSYNEQFF.

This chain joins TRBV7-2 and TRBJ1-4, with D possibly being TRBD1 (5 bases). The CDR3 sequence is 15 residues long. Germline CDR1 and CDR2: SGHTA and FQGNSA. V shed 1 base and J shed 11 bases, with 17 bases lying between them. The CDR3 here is CASSLVGGVGWKLFF. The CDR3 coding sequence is TGTGCCAGCAGCTTAGTGGGAGGGGTTGGCTGGAAACTGTTTTTT. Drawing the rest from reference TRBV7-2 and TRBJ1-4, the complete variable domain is GAGVSQSPSNKVTEKGKDVELRCDPISGHTALYWYRQSLGQGLEFLIYFQGNSAPDKSGLPSDRFSAERTGGSVSTLTIQRTQQEDSAVYLCASSLVGGVGWKLFFGSGTQLSVL.

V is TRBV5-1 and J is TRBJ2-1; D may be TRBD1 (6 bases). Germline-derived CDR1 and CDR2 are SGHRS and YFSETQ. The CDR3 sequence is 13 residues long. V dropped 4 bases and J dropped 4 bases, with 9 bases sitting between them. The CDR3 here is CASSGTGYNEQFF. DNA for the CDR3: TGCGCCAGCAGCGGTACAGGGTACAATGAGCAGTTCTTC.

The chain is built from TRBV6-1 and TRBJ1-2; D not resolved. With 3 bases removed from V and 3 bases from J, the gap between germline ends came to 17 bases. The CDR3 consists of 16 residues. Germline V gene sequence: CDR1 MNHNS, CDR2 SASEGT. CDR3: CASSDGGRRKHYGYTF. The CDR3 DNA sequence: TGTGCCAGCAGTGACGGTGGGAGGCGGAAACACTATGGCTACACCTTC.

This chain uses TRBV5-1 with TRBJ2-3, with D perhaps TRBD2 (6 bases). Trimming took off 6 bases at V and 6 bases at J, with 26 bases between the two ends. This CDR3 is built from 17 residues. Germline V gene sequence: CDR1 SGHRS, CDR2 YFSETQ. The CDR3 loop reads CASNSPPGTGVSDTQYF. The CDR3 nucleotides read TGCGCCAGCAACTCCCCGCCGGGAACGGGAGTTTCGGATACGCAGTATTTT.

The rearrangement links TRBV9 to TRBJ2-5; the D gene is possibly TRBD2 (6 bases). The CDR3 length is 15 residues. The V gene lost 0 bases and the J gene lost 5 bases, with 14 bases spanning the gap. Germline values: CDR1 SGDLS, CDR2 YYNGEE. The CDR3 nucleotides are TGTGCCAGCAGCGTAGGTCCAGGGAGCGGGGAGACCCAGTACTTC. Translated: CASSVGPGSGETQYF.

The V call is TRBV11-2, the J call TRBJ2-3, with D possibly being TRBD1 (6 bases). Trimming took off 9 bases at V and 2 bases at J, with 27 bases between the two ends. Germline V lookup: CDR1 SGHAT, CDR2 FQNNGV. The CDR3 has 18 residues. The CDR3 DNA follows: TGTGCCAGTGAACCAAGACCGGGGACATTCCTTAACACAGATACGCAGTATTTT. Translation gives CASEPRPGTFLNTDTQYF.

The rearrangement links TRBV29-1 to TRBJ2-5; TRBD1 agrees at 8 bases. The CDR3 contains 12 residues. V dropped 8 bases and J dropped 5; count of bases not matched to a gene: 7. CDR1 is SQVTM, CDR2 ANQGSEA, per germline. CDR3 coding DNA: TGCAGCTCACGGACAGGGCCGGAGACCCAGTACTTC. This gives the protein CSSRTGPETQYF.

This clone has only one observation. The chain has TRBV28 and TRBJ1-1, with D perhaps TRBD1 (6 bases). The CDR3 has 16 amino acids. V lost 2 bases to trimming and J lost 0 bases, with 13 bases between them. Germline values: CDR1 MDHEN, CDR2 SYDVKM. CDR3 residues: CASSLKTGRLNTEAFF. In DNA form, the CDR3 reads TGTGCCAGCAGTTTAAAGACAGGCAGGTTGAACACTGAAGCTTTCTTT.

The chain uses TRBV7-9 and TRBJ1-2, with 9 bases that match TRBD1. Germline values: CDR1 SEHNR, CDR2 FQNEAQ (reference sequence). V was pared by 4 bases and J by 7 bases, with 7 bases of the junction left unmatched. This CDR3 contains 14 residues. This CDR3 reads CASSSDRGVFGYTF. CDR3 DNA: TGTGCCAGCAGCTCGGACAGGGGAGTGTTTGGCTACACCTTC.

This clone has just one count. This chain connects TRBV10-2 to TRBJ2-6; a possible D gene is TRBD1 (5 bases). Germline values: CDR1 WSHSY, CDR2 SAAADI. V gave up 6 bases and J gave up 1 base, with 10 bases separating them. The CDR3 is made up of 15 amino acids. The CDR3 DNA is TGCGCCAGCAGGGAAGCAGGGTCTGGGGCCAACGTCCTGACTTTC. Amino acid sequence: CASREAGSGANVLTF.

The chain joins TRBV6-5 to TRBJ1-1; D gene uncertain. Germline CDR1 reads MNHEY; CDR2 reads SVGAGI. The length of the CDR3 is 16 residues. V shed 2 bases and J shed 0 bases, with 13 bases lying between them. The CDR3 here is CASSYKRGLMNTEAFF. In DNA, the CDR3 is TGTGCCAGCAGTTACAAGCGCGGCCTTATGAACACTGAAGCTTTCTTT.